The following is a T cell receptor beta chain sequence with its context. This receptor's antigen is unknown. No clone much larger than this one lies a single base away; base qualities are absent. This sample was taken from a study of regulatory T cells (dated by TCRdb to the late 2010s). In the study overall: The study compared T-cell receptor beta repertoires of sorted regulatory, conventional CD4+ and CD8+ T cells between CD3G-deficient patients and healthy controls.

Findings and caveats that apply to the study as a whole: In patients, repertoires had restricted unique TRB V-J pairs and skewed V and J gene usage, with regulatory T cells showing the most marked changes. Hydrophobic residues at CDR3 positions 6 and 7 were enriched in conventional CD4+ T cells from CD3G-deficient patients, which suggests more self-reactive specificities.

The multiplex PCR relied on 52 forward TRBV primers and 13 reverse TRBJ primers, and amplification bias was corrected through assay-based and computational methods. Within the immunoSEQ assay, multiplex PCR amplified rearranged TRB loci from genomic DNA. TRB amplicons were sequenced on an Illumina HiSeq platform. The original methods were these. Custom algorithms error-filtered the raw sequences and aligned the raw sequences to reference gene sequences, after which the immunoSEQ online tools were used for analysis. The frequencies of productive and nonproductive TRB rearrangements were evaluated among unique sequences as well as among total sequences. For TRB CDR3 positions 6 and 7, hydrophobicity together with amino acid composition served as the basis for assessing self-reactivity potential. Groups were compared by t tests, Mann-Whitney tests or two-way ANOVA performed in Prism software. Imported from immuneACCESS, the table was reduced by TCRdb to in-frame sequences with V and J called. These copies leave out some clones; in studies compared against another copy, an unresolved V gene accounts for under half, and the cause of the remainder is not known. The V and J calls and clone size were taken over from that table, and D and trimming were inferred from the DNA. For this sample there are about 15,000 clones; roughly 88% appear just once. Jointly, the top ten make up under 9.5% of the sample.

CDR1 is given as MDHEN and CDR2 as SYDVKM, both from the germline V gene. Cut back by 2 bases and 9 bases, the V and J ends lie 20 bases apart. Inclusive of the bounding cysteine and phenylalanine, the CDR3 is 16 residues long. Just CDR3 DNA is preserved here, 48 bases in frame from base 1. Evidence of autoimmunity was present in all CD3G-deficient patients, and the autoimmunity was more severe in two of the patients. At testing, patients were between 2 and 39 years old and showed lower naive and higher memory CD4+ and CD8+ T-cell proportions. CD4+ cells were FACS-sorted into CD25-high CD127-low regulatory T cells and CD25-low CD127-high conventional CD4+ T cells. A handful of individuals with CD3G deficiency made up the patient group. An international network of physicians across the United States, Europe and Asia provided the patient samples and clinical data. Ficoll density separation was used to isolate peripheral blood mononuclear cells.

The receptor was isolated from a person under 45 with CD3G deficiency. The chain is made from TRBV28 and TRBJ1-5; the D region possibly corresponds to TRBD1 (5 bases align). Sequencing was performed on conventional CD4+ T cells sorted from blood. The CDR3 amino acid sequence is: CASSLRRTLRSGPQHF. The nucleotides are TGTGCCAGCAGTTTACGTAGGACACTCCGATCGGGGCCCCAGCATTTT.